Listed here is a single T cell receptor beta chain. Its antigen is not known. The CDR3 runs 21 residues. Germline V gene sequence: CDR1 SGHVS, CDR2 FQNEAQ. V was pared by 2 bases and J by 3 bases, with 14 bases of the junction left unmatched. The sample is drawn from a study of vaccination effects on CD4 cells after COVID-19. The protocol was immunoSEQ multiplex PCR, while the TCRdb copy is restricted to in-frame clones and leaves out a portion. The data contain about 50,000 clones, around 80% of them seen just once; the ten biggest clones take up under 3.5%. After roughly ten days in culture, the CD4+ T cells were isolated.

V is TRBV7-8 and J is TRBJ2-6; 12 positions agree with TRBD2. The sequences come from CD4+ T cells from PBMCs cultured without peptide, collected before COVID-19 vaccination. This receptor was identified in a human donor who received a COVID-19 vaccine. The CDR3 region is CASSLSSGGALNWGGANVLTF. In DNA, the CDR3 is TGTGCCAGCAGCTTATCTAGCGGGGGGGCCCTTAATTGGGGTGGGGCCAACGTCCTGACTTTC.